The 30 T cell receptor beta chains below were found in one sample sequenced in a study of CD8 T cells in ankylosing spondylitis. From the 5' RACE reads, TCRdb called clonotypes with MiXCR, one entry per CDR3 protein. Here the sample spans fewer than 200,000 distinct CDR3 sequences, around a sixth being singletons. What was sequenced was blood, either unsorted or a sorted T cell fraction (not recorded which). These receptors were taken from a male donor aged 5 to 29 with ankylosing spondylitis or in good health (not recorded which).

The gene calls are TRBV11-2 and TRBJ2-5, with D tentatively TRBD2 (5 bases). Germline CDR1 and CDR2: SGHAT and FQNNGV. The CDR3 sequence is 14 residues long. V lost 2 bases and J 1 base, leaving 8 bases between the germline ends. The CDR3 region is CASSLPGIQETQYF. The CDR3 DNA sequence: TGTGCCAGCAGCTTACCCGGGATCCAAGAGACCCAGTACTTC.

This clonotype showed up many times. This sequence joins TRBV6-2 or TRBV6-3 and TRBJ2-7, with D tentatively TRBD2 (6 bases). The germline gives CDR1 MNHEY, CDR2 SVGEGT. Trimming removed 4 bases from V and 2 bases from J, with 12 bases in between. The CDR3 loop spans 14 amino acids. CDR3 protein: CASSSGDWTYEQYF. CDR3 nucleotide sequence: TGTGCCAGCAGTTCCGGGGACTGGACCTACGAGCAGTACTTC.

In its sample, this clonotype was seen many times. The chain is built from TRBV11-2 and TRBJ2-7; no definite D call. CDR1 SGHAT and CDR2 FQNNGV come from the germline V gene. Deletions cut 3 bases from V and 6 bases from J, with 6 bases between. The CDR3 runs 11 residues. The CDR3 here is CASSFGFEQYV. DNA for the CDR3: TGTGCCAGCAGCTTTGGCTTCGAGCAGTACGTC.

This clonotype was detected many times. This sequence joins TRBV7-9 and TRBJ2-1; TRBD2 agrees at 9 bases. CDR3 length equals 15 residues. The J segment lost 3 bases and the V segment lost 5 bases, leaving 5 bases of the junction unmatched. CDR1 and CDR2 from the germline V gene are SEHNR and FQNEAQ (reference sequence). The CDR3: CASSVALAGYNEQFF. As DNA, the CDR3 is TGTGCCAGCAGCGTGGCACTAGCGGGCTACAATGAGCAGTTCTTC.

This clonotype was found many times. V and J are TRBV29-1 and TRBJ2-3; possible D gene TRBD1, 6 bases. Germline CDR1 SQVTM, CDR2 ANQGSEA. CDR3 length: 12 residues. The CDR3 sequence: CGYREVTDTQYF. CDR3 sequence (DNA): TGCGGATACAGGGAAGTCACAGATACGCAGTATTTT.

This clonotype appeared a few times. The genes are TRBV20-1 and TRBJ1-1, with 7 bases identical to TRBD1. The CDR3 length is 12 residues. V dropped 2 bases and J dropped 11; count of bases not matched to a gene: 8. Germline-derived CDR1 and CDR2 are DFQATT and SNEGSKA (reference sequence). The CDR3 DNA sequence: TGCAGTGCTAGATCCGGACAGGTTTGGGCTTTCTTT. It yields the protein CSARSGQVWAFF.

This clonotype was found many times. The rearrangement links TRBV29-1 to TRBJ1-4, with TRBD1 identical over 8 bases. This CDR3 is 14 amino acids long. Unmatched junction bases numbered 10, after V lost 3 bases and J lost 10 bases. Looked up from germline, CDR1 is SQVTM and CDR2 is ANQGSEA. The CDR3 is CSVDTGQGAGKLFF. The CDR3 DNA is TGCAGCGTTGATACGGGGCAGGGGGCTGGAAAACTGTTTTTT. Full variable domain (missing parts from reference TRBV29-1 and TRBJ1-4): SAVISQKPSRDICQRGTSLTIQCQVDSQVTMMFWYRQQPGQSLTLIATANQGSEATYESGFVIDKFPISRPNLTFSTLTVSNMSPEDSSIYLCSVDTGQGAGKLFFGSGTQLSVL.

At least ten counts were recorded for this clonotype. V is TRBV12-3 or TRBV12-4 and J is TRBJ2-1, with 14 positions matching TRBD2. The V gene end was trimmed by 5 bases and the J gene end by 5 bases; junction bases not matched to a gene: 14. CDR3 length: 19 residues. The CDR3, as DNA: TGTGCCAGCAGTCCCGATCCGCGACTAGCGGGAGGGTCCGACAATGAGCAGTTCTTC. The encoded protein is CASSPDPRLAGGSDNEQFF.

This clonotype was recorded at least ten times. This sequence joins TRBV16 and TRBJ2-7; the D gene could be TRBD1 or TRBD2 (6 bases each). V shed 0 bases and J shed 0 bases, with 12 bases lying between them. The length of the CDR3 is 16 residues. Germline V lookup: CDR1 KGHSY, CDR2 FQNENV. CDR3 bases: TGTGCCAGCAGCCAATCCGGAGGGGGATCCTCCTACGAGCAGTACTTC. It translates to CASSQSGGGSSYEQYF.

There are many counts of this clonotype. This chain joins TRBV11-3 and TRBJ1-6, with 7 bases fitting TRBD1. The trim removed 5 bases at V and 6 bases at J, leaving 4 bases unmatched. This CDR3 contains 14 residues. Germline lookup yields CDR1 SGHNT and CDR2 YENEEA. Written as DNA, the CDR3 is TGTGCCAGCAGCCAGGGGGGGCTTAATTCACCCCTCCACTTT. Amino acids: CASSQGGLNSPLHF. Together with reference TRBV11-3 and TRBJ1-6, the CDR3 gives the full variable domain: EAGVVQSPRYKIIEKKQPVAFWCNPISGHNTLYWYLQNLGQGPELLIRYENEEAVDDSQLPKDRFSAERLKGVDSTLKIQPAELGDSAVYLCASSQGGLNSPLHFGNGTRLTVT.

This clonotype was counted at least ten times. The rearrangement links TRBV10-3 to TRBJ2-7; 7 bases are shared with TRBD2. J lost 0 bases, V lost 9 bases, and 14 bases had no gene match. This CDR3 is 16 amino acids long. CDR1 is ENHRY and CDR2 is SYGVKD in the germline V gene. This chain's CDR3 is CAIGSPGGGSSYEQYF. CDR3 coding DNA: TGTGCCATAGGGAGCCCGGGGGGTGGTAGCTCCTACGAGCAGTACTTC.

This clonotype was counted at least ten times. The chain recombines TRBV10-3 with TRBJ2-1, with TRBD1 matching 7 bases. The CDR3 covers 14 residues. The germline V gene encodes CDR1 ENHRY and CDR2 SYGVKD. The J segment lost 8 bases and the V segment lost 5 bases, leaving 9 bases of the junction unmatched. CDR3 coding DNA: TGTGCCATCAGTCCCGGGACAGTAGGGGATGAGCAGTTCTTC. Its protein is CAISPGTVGDEQFF.

This clonotype was observed a single time. The V and J genes are TRBV7-6 and TRBJ2-1; TRBD2 matches 9 bases. This CDR3 contains 16 residues. V trimming: 1 base; J trimming: 5 bases; junction bases outside the gene matches: 6. From germline, CDR1 is SGHVS and CDR2 FNYEAQ. CDR3 in amino acids: CASSLVGTSLHNEQFF. CDR3 sequence (DNA): TGTGCCAGCAGCTTAGTGGGGACTAGCTTACACAATGAGCAGTTCTTC.

This clonotype has at least ten counts. The rearrangement joins TRBV20-1 to TRBJ2-5, with D possibly matching TRBD1 (6 bases). Germline V gene sequence: CDR1 DFQATT, CDR2 SNEGSKA (reference sequence). The CDR3 has 13 residues. The V end was cut by 4 bases, the J end by 3 bases, with 12 bases between. CDR3 in amino acids: CSAMRTAEETQYF. The CDR3 region has the DNA TGCAGTGCTATGAGGACAGCCGAAGAGACCCAGTACTTC.

This clonotype was detected many times. The chain employs TRBV10-3 and TRBJ2-1; D not certain. The CDR3 runs to 13 residues. Germline assignment: CDR1 ENHRY and CDR2 SYGVKD. Trimming left V 5 bases short and J 5 bases short, with 10 bases between. CDR3 amino acids: CAISSPYDNEQFF. CDR3 sequence (DNA): TGTGCCATCAGTTCACCATATGACAATGAGCAGTTCTTC.

The chain recombines TRBV7-9 with TRBJ2-1, with a possible D match to TRBD1 (5 bases). V was trimmed by 3 bases and J by 3 bases, leaving 12 bases between them. The CDR3 length is 15 residues. Germline V gives CDR1 SEHNR, CDR2 FQNEAQ (reference sequence). CDR3 DNA: TGTGCCAGCAGCTTCCCCAGGGAAAACTACAATGAGCAGTTCTTC. Amino acid sequence: CASSFPRENYNEQFF.

This clonotype appeared many times. CDR3 in DNA: TGTGCCAGCAGCCACTTAGCGGGCCGTACCGGGGAGCTGTTTTTT. This gives the protein CASSHLAGRTGELFF. The rearrangement links TRBV14 to TRBJ2-2; 7 nucleotides match TRBD2. CDR3 length: 15 residues. Germline V gene lookup returns CDR1 SGHDN and CDR2 FVKESK. With V trimmed by 3 bases and J by 5 bases, 6 bases remained unmatched.

This clonotype was observed once. The chain has TRBV29-1 and TRBJ2-5; D not resolved. Trimming took 1 base from V and 1 from J, leaving 4 bases between them. The germline V gene has CDR1 SQVTM and CDR2 ANQGSEA. The CDR3 extends over 12 amino acids. CDR3 DNA: TGCAGCGTTGAAGCCCCCCAAGAGACCCAGTACTTC. This translates into CSVEAPQETQYF.

V usage is TRBV20-1 and J usage is TRBJ2-1; D remains unclear. The CDR3 covers 11 residues. The germline V and J ends were trimmed by 0 bases and 7 bases, with 4 bases remaining between them. CDR1 and CDR2 (germline): DFQATT, SNEGSKA (reference sequence). The DNA for the CDR3 is TGCAGTGCTAGAGATGGAAATGAGCAGTTCTTC. Encoded protein: CSARDGNEQFF.

This clonotype was seen at least ten times. CDR3 nucleotides: TGTGCCAGCAGTTTTTGGGACCCGAACACCGGGGAGCTGTTTTTT. This translates into CASSFWDPNTGELFF. The chain recombines TRBV12-3 or TRBV12-4 with TRBJ2-2, with D perhaps given as TRBD1 or TRBD2 (5 bases each). The V end lost 3 bases, the J end lost 0 bases, and 8 bases lay between the germline ends. There are 15 residues in the CDR3.

This clonotype showed up many times. The rearrangement uses TRBV12-3 or TRBV12-4 and TRBJ1-4; D unresolved. The CDR3 is 13 residues long. Trimming pared 6 bases from V and 8 bases from J, leaving 13 bases between. The CDR3 nucleotides read TGTGCCAGCAGCGATTTCTTGAGGGAAAAACTGTTTTTT. This codes for CASSDFLREKLFF.

V gene TRBV5-1 combines with J gene TRBJ2-5, with D tentatively TRBD1 or TRBD2 (5 bases each). Trimming cost V 2 bases and J 5 bases, with 22 bases left between them. Germline V gene lookup returns CDR1 SGHRS and CDR2 YFSETQ. There are 17 residues in the CDR3. The CDR3 region is CASSLSGTWTVVETQYF. CDR3 sequence (DNA): TGCGCCAGCAGCTTATCGGGGACCTGGACCGTCGTTGAGACCCAGTACTTC.

This clonotype was observed at least ten times. This chain links TRBV7-9 with TRBJ2-2; D remains unclear. V lost 5 bases to trimming and J lost 6 bases, with 10 bases between them. Germline V gene lookup returns CDR1 SEHNR and CDR2 FQNEAQ (reference sequence). CDR3 length equals 13 residues. Here the CDR3 reads CASSQAGAGELFF. The DNA of the CDR3 is TGTGCCAGCAGCCAGGCCGGCGCCGGGGAGCTGTTTTTT.

This clonotype has a count of ten or more. V is TRBV15 and J is TRBJ2-1, with 7 bases aligning to TRBD1. CDR1 and CDR2 (germline): LNHNV, YYDKDF (reference sequence). V dropped 5 bases and J dropped 5; count of bases not matched to a gene: 15. CDR3 length: 17 amino acids. CDR3 region: CATSPRGNRGVNNEQFF. DNA of the CDR3: TGTGCCACCAGCCCCCGGGGCAACAGGGGAGTCAACAATGAGCAGTTCTTC.

This rearrangement joins TRBV12-3 or TRBV12-4 to TRBJ1-1; possible D gene TRBD1, 6 bases. CDR3 length equals 14 residues. Trimming removed 4 bases at V and 6 bases at J, with 15 bases between. The CDR3 protein is CASSSTGQRAEAFF. CDR3 nucleotides: TGTGCCAGCAGTTCGACAGGACAGCGCGCTGAAGCTTTCTTT.

The chain carries TRBV12-3 or TRBV12-4 and TRBJ2-1; D gene unclear. The CDR3 runs to 15 residues. The V gene lost 6 bases and the J gene lost 7 bases, with 19 bases spanning the gap. CDR3 sequence (DNA): TGTGCCAGCAGAAAGGACGGCTTCGTAGGGAATGAGCAGTTCTTC. Translation: CASRKDGFVGNEQFF.

About this clonotype itself: A much larger clone lies a single base off, so this may be a read error. The rearrangement joins TRBV6-2 or TRBV6-3 to TRBJ2-1; D unclear. The length of the CDR3 is 11 residues. Germline values: CDR1 MNHEY, CDR2 SVGEGT. The ends were cut back, 5 bases at V and 8 bases at J, with 7 bases in the middle. CDR3 nucleotide sequence: TGTGCCAGCAGTAGAGTGGATGAGCAGTTCTTC. Its protein is CASSRVDEQFF.

The sample holds many counts of this clonotype. The genes are TRBV5-1 and TRBJ2-2, with D perhaps matching TRBD2 (6 bases). Trimming removed 1 base at V and 0 bases at J, with 10 bases between. The CDR3 has 16 amino acids. CDR1 SGHRS and CDR2 YFSETQ come from the germline V gene. The CDR3 region has the DNA TGCGCCAGCAGCTTGTTCGGGGGAGCGAACACCGGGGAGCTGTTTTTT. Translation: CASSLFGGANTGELFF.

This clonotype was seen repeatedly, ten times or more. This chain connects TRBV6-5 to TRBJ2-3; D is perhaps TRBD1 (5 bases). V was pared by 6 bases and J by 0 bases, with 13 bases between. Germline V gene lookup returns CDR1 MNHEY and CDR2 SVGAGI. This CDR3 contains 15 residues. The CDR3 DNA follows: TGTGCCAGCAGCCTCATAGGGGTTAGCACAGATACGCAGTATTTT. Residues: CASSLIGVSTDTQYF.

Ten or more counts support this clonotype. This chain uses TRBV5-1 with TRBJ2-3; 13 bases are a match to TRBD2. J lost 6 bases, V lost 3 bases, and 7 bases had no gene match. The CDR3 length is 16 residues. Germline CDR1 and CDR2: SGHRS and YFSETQ. The CDR3 protein is CASSSWTSGSSDTQYF. The CDR3 nucleotides are TGCGCCAGCAGCTCATGGACTAGCGGGAGTTCGGATACGCAGTATTTT.